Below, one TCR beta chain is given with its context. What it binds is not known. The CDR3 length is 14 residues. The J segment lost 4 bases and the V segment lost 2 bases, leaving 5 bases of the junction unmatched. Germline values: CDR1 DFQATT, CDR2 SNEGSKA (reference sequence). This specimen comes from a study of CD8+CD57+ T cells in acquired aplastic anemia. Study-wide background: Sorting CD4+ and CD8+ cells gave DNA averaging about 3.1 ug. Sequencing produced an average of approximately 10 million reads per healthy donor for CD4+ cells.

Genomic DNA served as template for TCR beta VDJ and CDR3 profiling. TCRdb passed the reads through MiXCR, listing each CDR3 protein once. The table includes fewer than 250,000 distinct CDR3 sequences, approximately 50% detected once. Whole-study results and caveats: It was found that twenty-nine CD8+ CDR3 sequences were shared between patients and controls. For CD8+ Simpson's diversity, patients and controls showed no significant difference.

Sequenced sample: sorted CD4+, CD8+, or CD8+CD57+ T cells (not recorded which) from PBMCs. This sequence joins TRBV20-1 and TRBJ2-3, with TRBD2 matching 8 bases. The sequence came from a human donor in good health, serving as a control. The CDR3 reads CSARISGIADTQYF. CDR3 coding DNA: TGCAGTGCTAGAATTAGCGGGATCGCAGATACGCAGTATTTT.